What follows are 4 T cell receptor beta chains derived from one specimen sequenced in a study of Graves' ophthalmopathy and Graves' hyperthyroidism. Amplified material comprised TCR beta CDR3 regions derived from RNA transcripts. RT-PCR was first run with HTBI primers, then multiplex PCR in a second round. TCRdb used MiXCR to reprocess the multiplex PCR reads, holding one entry per CDR3 protein. Seen here are 260,000 or so distinct CDR3 sequences, about 47% observed once, and the top ten hold roughly 45%. Sequencing used peripheral blood. The receptors stem from an adult man with Graves' ophthalmopathy.

This clonotype was seen only once. The chain uses TRBV19 and TRBJ1-4; D gene ambiguous. This CDR3 spans 15 amino acids. Germline loops: CDR1 LNHDA, CDR2 SQIVND (reference sequence). Trimming pared 2 bases from V and 2 bases from J, leaving 9 bases between. CDR3 sequence reads: CASSITWSTNEKLFF. The CDR3 DNA follows: TGTGCCAGTAGTATAACTTGGAGTACTAATGAAAAACTGTTTTTT.

This chain connects TRBV5-4 to TRBJ1-6, with 7 bases lining up with TRBD1. Germline lookup yields CDR1 SGHNT and CDR2 YYREEE (reference sequence). V trimming: 0 bases; J trimming: 8 bases; junction bases outside the gene matches: 8. The CDR3 covers 16 residues. CDR3 DNA: TGTGCCAGCAGCTTGGGACAGGGAGCGGGTGATTCACCCCTCCACTTT. This sequence encodes CASSLGQGAGDSPLHF.

The CDR3 reads CASSRRELANYGYTF. CDR3 bases: TGTGCCAGCAGCCGCCGGGAGTTAGCTAACTATGGCTACACCTTC. The genes are TRBV5-4 and TRBJ1-2, with D unresolved. CDR3 length: 15 amino acids. V shed 4 bases and J shed 0 bases, with 13 bases lying between them. The germline V gene has CDR1 SGHNT and CDR2 YYREEE (reference sequence).

This clonotype was picked up a small number of times. V usage is TRBV7-9 and J usage is TRBJ2-6; D unresolved. Trimming shortened V by 1 base and J by 2 bases, and 12 bases separated the two germline ends. The CDR3 has 17 amino acids. Germline V gives CDR1 SEHNR, CDR2 FQNEAQ (reference sequence). The CDR3 loop reads CASSLGLGATGANVLTF. The DNA for the CDR3 is TGTGCCAGCAGCTTAGGGTTAGGAGCGACTGGGGCCAACGTCCTGACTTTC.